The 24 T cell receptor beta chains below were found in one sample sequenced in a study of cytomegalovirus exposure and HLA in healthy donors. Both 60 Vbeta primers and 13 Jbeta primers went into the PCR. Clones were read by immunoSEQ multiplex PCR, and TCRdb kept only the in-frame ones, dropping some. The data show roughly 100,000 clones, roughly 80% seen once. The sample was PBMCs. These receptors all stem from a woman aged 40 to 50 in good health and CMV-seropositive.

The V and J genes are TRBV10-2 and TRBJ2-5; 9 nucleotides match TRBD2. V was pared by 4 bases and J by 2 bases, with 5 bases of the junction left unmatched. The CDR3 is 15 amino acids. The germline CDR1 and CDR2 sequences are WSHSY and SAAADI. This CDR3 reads CASSVRGRAQETQYF. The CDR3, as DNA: TGCGCCAGCAGTGTACGCGGGAGGGCGCAAGAGACCCAGTACTTC.

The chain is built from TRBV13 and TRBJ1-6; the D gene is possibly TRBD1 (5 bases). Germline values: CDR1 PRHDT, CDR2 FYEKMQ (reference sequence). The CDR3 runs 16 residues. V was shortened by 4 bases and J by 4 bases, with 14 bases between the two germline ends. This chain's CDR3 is CASSSGLDKYNSPLHF. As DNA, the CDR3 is TGTGCCAGCAGCTCGGGACTGGACAAGTATAATTCACCCCTCCACTTT.

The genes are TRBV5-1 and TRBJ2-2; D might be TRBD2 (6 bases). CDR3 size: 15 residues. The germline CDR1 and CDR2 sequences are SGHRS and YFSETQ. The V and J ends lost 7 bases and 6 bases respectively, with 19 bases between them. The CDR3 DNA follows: TGCGCCAGCTTGGGAGGAATGGGGCCCCCCGGGGAGCTGTTTTTT. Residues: CASLGGMGPPGELFF.

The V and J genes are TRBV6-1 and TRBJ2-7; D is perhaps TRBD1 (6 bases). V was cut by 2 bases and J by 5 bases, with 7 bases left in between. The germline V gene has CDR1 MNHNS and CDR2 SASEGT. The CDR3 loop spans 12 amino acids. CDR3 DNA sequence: TGTGCCAGCAGTGAAAGGGGGAACGAGCAGTACTTC. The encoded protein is CASSERGNEQYF.

The CDR3 sequence is CASSPAGGYNEQFF. The CDR3 DNA sequence: TGCGCCAGCAGCCCGGCGGGGGGATACAATGAGCAGTTCTTC. The J gene is TRBJ2-1, the V gene TRBV5-1; 8 bases are shared with TRBD2. The CDR3 length is 14 residues. After removal of 4 bases from V and 4 bases from J, the junction contained 4 bases not matched to a gene. Looked up from germline, CDR1 is SGHRS and CDR2 is YFSETQ.

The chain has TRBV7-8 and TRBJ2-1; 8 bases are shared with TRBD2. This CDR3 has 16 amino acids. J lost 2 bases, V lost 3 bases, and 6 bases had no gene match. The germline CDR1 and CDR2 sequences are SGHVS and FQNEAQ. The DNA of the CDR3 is TGTGCCAGCAGCTTTGATCCACTAGCGGCCTACAATGAGCAGTTCTTC. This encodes CASSFDPLAAYNEQFF.

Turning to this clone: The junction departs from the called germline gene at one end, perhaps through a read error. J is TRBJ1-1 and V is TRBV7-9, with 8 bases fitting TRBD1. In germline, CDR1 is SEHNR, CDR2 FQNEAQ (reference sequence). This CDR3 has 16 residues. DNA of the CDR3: TGTTCCAGCAGCAACAGGGGGACACTGGGAAACACTGAAGCTTTCTTT. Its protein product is CSSSNRGTLGNTEAFF.

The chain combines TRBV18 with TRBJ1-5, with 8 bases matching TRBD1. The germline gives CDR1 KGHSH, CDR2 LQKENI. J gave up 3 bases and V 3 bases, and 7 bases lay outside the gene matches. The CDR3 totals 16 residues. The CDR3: CASSPGDRLINQPQHF. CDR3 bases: TGTGCCAGCTCACCGGGGGACAGGCTTATCAATCAGCCCCAGCATTTT.

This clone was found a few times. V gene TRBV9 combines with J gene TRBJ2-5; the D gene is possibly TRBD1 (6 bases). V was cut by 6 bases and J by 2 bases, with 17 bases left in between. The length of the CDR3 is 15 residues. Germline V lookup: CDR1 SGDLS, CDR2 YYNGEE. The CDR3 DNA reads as TGTGCCAGCATGTCTTCGACAGGCACACAAGAGACCCAGTACTTC. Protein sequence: CASMSSTGTQETQYF. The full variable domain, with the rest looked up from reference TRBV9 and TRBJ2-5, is DSGVTQTPKHLITATGQRVTLRCSPRSGDLSVYWYQQSLDQGLQFLIQYYNGEERAKGNILERFSAQQFPDLHSELNLSSLELGDSALYFCASMSSTGTQETQYFGPGTRLLVL.

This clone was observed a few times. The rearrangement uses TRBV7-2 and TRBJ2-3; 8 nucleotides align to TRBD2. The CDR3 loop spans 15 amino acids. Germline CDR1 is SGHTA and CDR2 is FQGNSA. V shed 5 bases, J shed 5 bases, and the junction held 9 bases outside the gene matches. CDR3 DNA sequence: TGTGCCAGCAGCCCCTCCGGGGGGGCAGGAGATACGCAGTATTTT. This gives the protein CASSPSGGAGDTQYF.

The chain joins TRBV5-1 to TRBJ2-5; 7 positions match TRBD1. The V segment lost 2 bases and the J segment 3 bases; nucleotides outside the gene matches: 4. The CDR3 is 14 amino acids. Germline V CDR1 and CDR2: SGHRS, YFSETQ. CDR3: CASSFFGTEETQYF. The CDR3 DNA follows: TGCGCCAGCAGCTTTTTTGGGACAGAAGAGACCCAGTACTTC.

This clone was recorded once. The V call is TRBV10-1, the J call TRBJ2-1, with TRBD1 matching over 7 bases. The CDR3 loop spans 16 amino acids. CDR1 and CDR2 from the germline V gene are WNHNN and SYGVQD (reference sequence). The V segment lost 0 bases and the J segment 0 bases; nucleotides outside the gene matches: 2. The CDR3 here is CASSESGGSSYNEQFF. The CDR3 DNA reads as TGCGCCAGCAGTGAGTCAGGGGGCAGCTCCTACAATGAGCAGTTCTTC.

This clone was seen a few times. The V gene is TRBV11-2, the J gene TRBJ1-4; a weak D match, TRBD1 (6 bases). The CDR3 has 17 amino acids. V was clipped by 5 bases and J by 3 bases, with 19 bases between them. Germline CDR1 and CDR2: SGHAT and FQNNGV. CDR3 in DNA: TGTGCCAGCAGCCCAGACCCCCCAGGGGCGGCTAATGAAAAACTGTTTTTT. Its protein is CASSPDPPGAANEKLFF.

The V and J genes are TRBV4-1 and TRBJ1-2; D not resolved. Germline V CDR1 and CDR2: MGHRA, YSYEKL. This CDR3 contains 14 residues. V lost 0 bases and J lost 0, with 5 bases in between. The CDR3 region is CASSQELANYGYTF. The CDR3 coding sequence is TGCGCCAGCAGCCAAGAACTAGCTAACTATGGCTACACCTTC.

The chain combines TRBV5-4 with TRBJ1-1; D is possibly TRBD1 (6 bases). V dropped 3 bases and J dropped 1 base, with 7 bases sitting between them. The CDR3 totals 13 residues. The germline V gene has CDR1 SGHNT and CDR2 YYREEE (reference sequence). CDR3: CASSWGQNTEAFF. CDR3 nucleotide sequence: TGTGCCAGCAGCTGGGGACAGAACACTGAAGCTTTCTTT.

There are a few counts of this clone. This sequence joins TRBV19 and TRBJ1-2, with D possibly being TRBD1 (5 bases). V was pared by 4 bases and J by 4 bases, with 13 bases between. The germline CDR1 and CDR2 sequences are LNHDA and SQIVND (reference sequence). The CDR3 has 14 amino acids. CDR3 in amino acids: CASSRRQPPYGYTF. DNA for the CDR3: TGTGCCAGTAGTAGACGACAGCCGCCCTATGGCTACACCTTC. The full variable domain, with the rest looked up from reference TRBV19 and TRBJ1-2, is DGGITQSPKYLFRKEGQNVTLSCEQNLNHDAMYWYRQDPGQGLRLIYYSQIVNDFQKGDIAEGYSVSREKKESFPLTVTSAQKNPTAFYLCASSRRQPPYGYTFGSGTRLTVV.

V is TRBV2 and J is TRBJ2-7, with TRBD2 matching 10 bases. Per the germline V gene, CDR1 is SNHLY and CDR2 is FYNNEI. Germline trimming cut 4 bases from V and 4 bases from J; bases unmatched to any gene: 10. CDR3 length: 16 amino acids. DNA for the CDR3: TGTGCCAGCAGTGTTCCCCCAACTAGCGGGATGTACGAGCAGTACTTC. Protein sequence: CASSVPPTSGMYEQYF.

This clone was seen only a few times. CDR3 nucleotide sequence: TGTGCCAGCAGCCTTGGGACTAGCGCAGATACGCAGTATTTT. Its protein is CASSLGTSADTQYF. The chain has TRBV7-2 and TRBJ2-3, with 10 positions matching TRBD2. The CDR3 sequence is 14 residues long. Germline V gene data show CDR1 as SGHTA and CDR2 as FQGNSA. Trimming took 5 bases from V and 4 from J; bases not matched to a gene: 3.

The CDR3 sequence: CSVSQGDTEAFF. CDR3 in DNA: TGCAGCGTGTCACAGGGGGACACTGAAGCTTTCTTT. J is TRBJ1-1 and V is TRBV29-1, with 8 bases identical to TRBD1. The CDR3 sequence is 12 residues long. Trimming at V came to 6 bases and at J to 3 bases, leaving 3 bases not matched to a gene. The germline V gene encodes CDR1 SQVTM and CDR2 ANQGSEA. The variable domain in full, with the rest retrieved from reference TRBV29-1 and TRBJ1-1, is SAVISQKPSRDICQRGTSLTIQCQVDSQVTMMFWYRQQPGQSLTLIATANQGSEATYESGFVIDKFPISRPNLTFSTLTVSNMSPEDSSIYLCSVSQGDTEAFFGQGTRLTVV.

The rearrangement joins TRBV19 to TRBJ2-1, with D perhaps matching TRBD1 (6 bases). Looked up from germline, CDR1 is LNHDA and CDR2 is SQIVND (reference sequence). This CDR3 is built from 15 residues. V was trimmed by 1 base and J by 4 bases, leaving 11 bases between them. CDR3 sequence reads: CASSIGAGAYNEQFF. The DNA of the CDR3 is TGTGCCAGTAGTATAGGGGCAGGGGCGTACAATGAGCAGTTCTTC.

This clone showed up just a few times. This CDR3 reads CASDGTGFYSNQPQHF. Here the CDR3 DNA reads TGTGCCAGCGACGGGACAGGCTTTTATAGCAATCAGCCCCAGCATTTT. The gene calls are TRBV2 and TRBJ1-5; the match to TRBD1 covers 8 bases. CDR3 size: 16 residues. Germline values: CDR1 SNHLY, CDR2 FYNNEI. V was clipped by 8 bases and J by 0 bases; unmatched bases: 9.

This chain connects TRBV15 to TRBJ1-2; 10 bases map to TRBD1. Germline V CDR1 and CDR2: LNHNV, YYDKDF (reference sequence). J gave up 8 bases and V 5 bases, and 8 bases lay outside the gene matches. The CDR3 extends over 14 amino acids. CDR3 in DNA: TGTGCCACCAGCGGCAGACAGGGGGCCAGGGGCTACACCTTC. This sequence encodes CATSGRQGARGYTF.

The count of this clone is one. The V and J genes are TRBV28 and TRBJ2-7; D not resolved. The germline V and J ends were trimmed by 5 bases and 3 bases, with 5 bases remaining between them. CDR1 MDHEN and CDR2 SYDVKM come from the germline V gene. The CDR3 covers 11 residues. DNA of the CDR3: TGTGCCAGCAGTCCCTTCTACGAGCAGTACTTC. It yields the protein CASSPFYEQYF.

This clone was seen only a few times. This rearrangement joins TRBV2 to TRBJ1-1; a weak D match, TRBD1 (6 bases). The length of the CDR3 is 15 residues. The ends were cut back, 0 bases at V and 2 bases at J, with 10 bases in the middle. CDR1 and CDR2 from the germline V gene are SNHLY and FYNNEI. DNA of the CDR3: TGTGCCAGCAGTGAAGCGCCGGGACAAAACACTGAAGCTTTCTTT. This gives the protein CASSEAPGQNTEAFF.